These 25 T cell receptor beta chains were sequenced from one sample in a study of cytomegalovirus exposure and HLA in healthy donors. The PCR ran on 60 Vbeta and 13 Jbeta primers. Method: immunoSEQ multiplex PCR; TCRdb's copy keeps in-frame clones and lacks some. Here the sample spans about 80,000 clones, 62% being singletons. Sequencing input: PBMCs. The origin of the receptors is a male donor in good health and CMV-seropositive.

The gene calls are TRBV7-9 and TRBJ2-2; D gene ambiguous. CDR1 and CDR2 (germline): SEHNR, FQNEAQ (reference sequence). V was cut by 3 bases and J by 1 base, with 6 bases left in between. This CDR3 is built from 14 residues. CDR3 coding DNA: TGTGCCAGCAGCTTCAAGCGGAACACCGGGGAGCTGTTTTTT. Its protein product is CASSFKRNTGELFF.

The V call is TRBV7-6, the J call TRBJ1-1, with TRBD1 identical over 8 bases. Germline CDR1 and CDR2: SGHVS and FNYEAQ. CDR3 length: 17 amino acids. V shed 1 base and J 7 bases; nucleotides not matched to a gene: 14. In DNA, the CDR3 is TGTGCCAGCAGCTTAGTAGTCACCGGGACAGGCCTTCTTGAAGCTTTCTTT. Protein sequence: CASSLVVTGTGLLEAFF.

This clone was observed a few times. The gene calls are TRBV5-1 and TRBJ2-1; TRBD2 is a possible D gene (7 bases). Trimming shortened V by 2 bases and J by 0 bases, and 12 bases separated the two germline ends. Germline CDR1 is SGHRS and CDR2 is YFSETQ. The CDR3 is made up of 16 amino acids. The CDR3 protein is CASSLVGGASYNEQFF. The CDR3 DNA follows: TGCGCCAGCAGCTTAGTGGGGGGGGCCTCCTACAATGAGCAGTTCTTC.

V is TRBV7-6 and J is TRBJ1-5; TRBD1 might be the D (6 bases). This CDR3 has 16 residues. Trimming cost V 5 bases and J 4 bases, with 18 bases left between them. Per germline, CDR1 SGHVS and CDR2 FNYEAQ. The CDR3 DNA follows: TGTGCCAGCAGCCCGTTAGCGGGGGGCGCGAATCAGCCCCAGCATTTT. Translated, it gives CASSPLAGGANQPQHF.

The chain recombines TRBV6-1 with TRBJ2-2; 8 positions agree with TRBD1. The CDR3 length is 14 residues. CDR1 and CDR2 from the germline V gene are MNHNS and SASEGT. Trimming took 8 bases from V and 1 from J; bases not matched to a gene: 3. CDR3 nucleotides: TGTGCCAGCTTGGGACAGGTGAACACCGGGGAGCTGTTTTTT. Amino acid sequence: CASLGQVNTGELFF.

This clone was counted between two and nine times. The junction departs from germline at one end; a sequencing error may be responsible. The chain recombines TRBV7-7 with TRBJ2-5; TRBD2 agrees at 10 bases. The germline CDR1 and CDR2 sequences are SSHAT and FNYEAQ (reference sequence). The CDR3 runs to 15 residues. This CDR3 reads CASSPRTSGQETQYF. As DNA, the CDR3 is TGTGCTAGCAGCCCAAGGACTAGCGGACAAGAGACCCAGTACTTC.

This clone has just a few counts. V is TRBV11-1 and J is TRBJ2-2; tentative D call: TRBD1 (6 bases). The length of the CDR3 is 14 residues. V was cut by 8 bases and J by 3 bases, with 13 bases left in between. The germline gives CDR1 SGHAT, CDR2 FQDESV (reference sequence). This CDR3 reads CASSKGVDTGELFF. Written as DNA, the CDR3 is TGTGCCAGCTCAAAGGGGGTCGACACCGGGGAGCTGTTTTTT.

The chain employs TRBV28 and TRBJ2-7; 10 nucleotides agree with TRBD1. Germline values: CDR1 MDHEN, CDR2 SYDVKM. The trim removed 9 bases at V and 4 bases at J, leaving 6 bases unmatched. The CDR3 totals 13 residues. CDR3 amino acids: CASWDRGRYEQYF. In DNA form, the CDR3 reads TGTGCCAGTTGGGACAGGGGTCGGTACGAGCAGTACTTC.

The chain uses TRBV10-3 and TRBJ2-7; 9 nucleotides align to TRBD2. This CDR3 comprises 14 residues. Germline V gene sequence: CDR1 ENHRY, CDR2 SYGVKD. The trim removed 5 bases at V and 5 bases at J, leaving 7 bases unmatched. CDR3 nucleotides: TGTGCCATCAGTCTTTCTAGCGGGAACAACGAGCAGTACTTC. This encodes CAISLSSGNNEQYF.

This clone was detected only a few times. The rearrangement links TRBV9 to TRBJ2-3; D possibly corresponds to TRBD2 (6 bases). Germline V gene sequence: CDR1 SGDLS, CDR2 YYNGEE. V lost 3 bases, J lost 2 bases, and 13 bases lay in between. The CDR3 is made up of 15 amino acids. As DNA, the CDR3 is TGTGCCAGCAGCGAGACGACTAGTCCCACAGATACGCAGTATTTT. Its translation: CASSETTSPTDTQYF.

This chain connects TRBV5-1 to TRBJ2-2, with TRBD1 identical over 8 bases. The V and J ends lost 7 bases and 8 bases, in that order; junction bases with no gene match: 7. This CDR3 region has 13 residues. Germline lookup yields CDR1 SGHRS and CDR2 YFSETQ. CDR3 nucleotides: TGCGCCAGCGGCCCAGGGGGCTCGGGGGAGCTGTTTTTT. Its protein is CASGPGGSGELFF.

The chain couples TRBV19 to TRBJ2-2, with TRBD1 matching over 11 bases. CDR1 LNHDA and CDR2 SQIVND come from the germline V gene (reference sequence). This CDR3 has 16 amino acids. V gave up 4 bases and J gave up 3 bases; unmatched junction bases: 4. The CDR3: CASSTRDRGYTGELFF. The CDR3 DNA sequence: TGTGCCAGTAGTACCCGGGACAGGGGGTACACCGGGGAGCTGTTTTTT.

V usage is TRBV28 and J usage is TRBJ1-1; D call uncertain. Trimming cost V 5 bases and J 0 bases, with 4 bases left between them. Per germline, CDR1 MDHEN and CDR2 SYDVKM. The CDR3 is 12 residues long. CDR3 amino acids: CASSIMNTEAFF. CDR3 bases: TGTGCCAGCAGTATTATGAACACTGAAGCTTTCTTT.

This clone was picked up a small number of times. The gene calls are TRBV7-2 and TRBJ2-1; 14 positions agree with TRBD2. The CDR3 runs to 18 residues. The V segment lost 3 bases and the J segment 7 bases; nucleotides outside the gene matches: 11. In germline, CDR1 is SGHTA, CDR2 FQGNSA. The DNA for the CDR3 is TGTGCCAGCAGCTTTGGGACTAGCGGGAGACGGGTTGGGAATGAGCAGTTCTTC. Protein product: CASSFGTSGRRVGNEQFF.

There are a few counts of this clone. The rearrangement joins TRBV12-5 to TRBJ2-5; 7 bases align to TRBD1. Germline CDR1 reads LGHNT; CDR2 reads FRNRAP. The CDR3 consists of 13 residues. V dropped 7 bases and J dropped 4; count of bases not matched to a gene: 6. The CDR3 is CASVRQGRETQYF. CDR3 DNA: TGTGCTAGTGTGCGACAGGGACGAGAGACCCAGTACTTC.

The table lists this clone with a few counts. V usage is TRBV21-1 and J usage is TRBJ1-2; TRBD1 reflects the table's D call only, with no check against the DNA. TRBV21-1 is termed a pseudogene. CDR3 length equals 14 residues. CDR3 residues: CASSKGGGYYGYTF. The CDR3 bases are TGTGCCAGCAGCAAAGGAGGGGGCTACTATGGCTACACCTTC.

This clone was picked up one time. This chain connects TRBV18 to TRBJ1-6, with 8 bases fitting TRBD1. Germline V gene data show CDR1 as KGHSH and CDR2 as LQKENI. The J segment lost 5 bases and the V segment lost 0 bases, leaving 3 bases of the junction unmatched. The CDR3 sequence is 16 residues long. CDR3 nucleotides: TGTGCCAGCTCACCACCCGGACAGGGTAATAATTCACCCCTCCACTTT. It yields the protein CASSPPGQGNNSPLHF.

The V and J genes are TRBV28 and TRBJ1-2; D uncertain. The CDR3 extends over 12 amino acids. Germline values: CDR1 MDHEN, CDR2 SYDVKM. Trimming shortened V by 7 bases and J by 2 bases, and 8 bases separated the two germline ends. The CDR3 protein is CASNGGNYGYTF. In DNA form, the CDR3 reads TGTGCCAGCAACGGAGGGAACTATGGCTACACCTTC.

V gene TRBV15 combines with J gene TRBJ2-5; D possibly corresponds to TRBD2 (5 bases). Germline V gene sequence: CDR1 LNHNV, CDR2 YYDKDF (reference sequence). The V end lost 3 bases, the J end lost 2 bases, and 13 bases lay between the germline ends. This CDR3 spans 15 amino acids. The CDR3 region is CATSRGRRVQETQYF. The CDR3 coding sequence is TGTGCCACCAGCAGGGGAAGGCGGGTACAAGAGACCCAGTACTTC.

This clone was seen a handful of times. The V and J genes are TRBV7-8 and TRBJ2-5, with TRBD1 as a possible D gene (6 bases). Germline lookup yields CDR1 SGHVS and CDR2 FQNEAQ. CDR3 length: 13 residues. V dropped 5 bases and J dropped 4 bases, with 11 bases sitting between them. CDR3 loop: CASSGRDIETQYF. The CDR3 bases are TGTGCCAGCAGCGGACGGGACATAGAGACCCAGTACTTC. The complete variable domain, with remaining parts taken from reference TRBV7-8 and TRBJ2-5, reads GAGVSQSPRYKVAKRGQDVALRCDPISGHVSLFWYQQALGQGPEFLTYFQNEAQLDKSGLPSDRFFAERPEGSVSTLKIQRTQQEDSAVYLCASSGRDIETQYFGPGTRLLVL.

With regard to this clone: This sample also contains other DNA sequences that code for the same CDR3. The V call is TRBV5-1, the J call TRBJ2-7; 8 nucleotides align to TRBD1. Germline-derived CDR1 and CDR2 are SGHRS and YFSETQ. The CDR3 extends over 12 amino acids. The V and J ends lost 4 bases and 6 bases, in that order; junction bases with no gene match: 3. The DNA for the CDR3 is TGCGCCAGCAGCGTAGACAGGGGCGAGCAGTACTTC. Residues: CASSVDRGEQYF.

The rearrangement links TRBV6-5 to TRBJ2-5; 7 bases align to TRBD2. Per germline, CDR1 MNHEY and CDR2 SVGAGI. CDR3 length: 15 residues. J gave up 3 bases and V 8 bases, and 12 bases lay outside the gene matches. The CDR3 is CASFSRAGEKETQYF. CDR3 DNA: TGTGCCAGCTTTTCCCGGGCGGGAGAAAAAGAGACCCAGTACTTC.

The chain joins TRBV9 to TRBJ2-7, with 9 bases identical to TRBD1. J was trimmed by 6 bases and V by 4 bases; bases with no gene match: 11. The germline V gene has CDR1 SGDLS and CDR2 YYNGEE. This CDR3 comprises 15 residues. The CDR3 loop reads CASSQTGQGRVEQYF. CDR3 DNA sequence: TGTGCCAGCAGCCAGACGGGACAGGGTAGGGTCGAGCAGTACTTC.

This CDR3 is CASSQESTGLSGYTF. The CDR3 DNA sequence: TGCGCCAGCAGCCAAGAAAGTACAGGGTTGTCTGGCTACACCTTC. The V call is TRBV4-1, the J call TRBJ1-2; D possibly corresponds to TRBD1 (6 bases). Germline V gene lookup returns CDR1 MGHRA and CDR2 YSYEKL. The V end was cut by 0 bases, the J end by 7 bases, with 15 bases between. The length of the CDR3 is 15 residues.

V gene TRBV30 combines with J gene TRBJ2-5; D is possibly TRBD1 (5 bases). Germline V gene data show CDR1 as GTSNPN and CDR2 as SVGIG (reference sequence). This CDR3 region has 11 residues. The germline V and J ends were trimmed by 3 bases and 3 bases, with 5 bases remaining between them. This chain's CDR3 is CAWRQEETQYF. Here the CDR3 DNA reads TGTGCCTGGAGACAGGAAGAGACCCAGTACTTC.